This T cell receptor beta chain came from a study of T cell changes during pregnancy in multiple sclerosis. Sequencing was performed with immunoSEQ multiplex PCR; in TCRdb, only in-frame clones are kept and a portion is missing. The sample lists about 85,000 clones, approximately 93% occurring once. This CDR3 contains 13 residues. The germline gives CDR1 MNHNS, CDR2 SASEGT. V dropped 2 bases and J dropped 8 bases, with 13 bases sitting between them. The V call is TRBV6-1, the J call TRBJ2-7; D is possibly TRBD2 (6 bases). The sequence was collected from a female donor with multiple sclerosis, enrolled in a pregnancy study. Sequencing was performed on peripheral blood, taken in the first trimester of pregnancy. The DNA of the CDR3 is TGTGCCAGCAGTGAACTGTTCGGGGGTAAGCAGTACTTC. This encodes CASSELFGGKQYF.